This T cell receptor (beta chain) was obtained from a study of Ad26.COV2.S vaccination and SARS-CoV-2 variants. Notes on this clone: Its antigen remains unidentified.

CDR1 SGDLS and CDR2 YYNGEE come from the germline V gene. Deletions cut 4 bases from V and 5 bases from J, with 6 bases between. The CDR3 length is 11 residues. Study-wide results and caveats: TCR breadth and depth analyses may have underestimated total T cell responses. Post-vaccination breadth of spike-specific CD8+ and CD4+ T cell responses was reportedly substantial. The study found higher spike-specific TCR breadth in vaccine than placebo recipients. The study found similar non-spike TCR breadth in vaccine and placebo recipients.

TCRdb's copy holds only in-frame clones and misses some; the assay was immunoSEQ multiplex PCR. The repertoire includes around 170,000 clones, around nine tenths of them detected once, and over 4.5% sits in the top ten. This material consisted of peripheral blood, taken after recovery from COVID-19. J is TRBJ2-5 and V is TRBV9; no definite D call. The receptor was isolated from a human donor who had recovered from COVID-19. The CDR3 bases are TGTGCCAGCAGCTCCGGGGAGACCCAGTACTTC. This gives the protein CASSSGETQYF.